This T cell receptor (beta chain) was retrieved from a study of vaccination and CD4 T cells after COVID-19. Study at large: In the convalescent cohort, there were six males and four females, two of them Hispanic. Findings and caveats of the study: With convalescent patients, a median about 90% of reactive clones emerged solely after vaccination.

The CDR3 totals 11 residues. Trimming removed 7 bases from V and 3 bases from J, with 9 bases in between. From germline, CDR1 is GTSNPN and CDR2 SVGIG (reference sequence). This clonotype appeared a few times. The antigen remains undetermined. TCRdb fed the PCR reads into MiXCR, producing one record per CDR3 protein. The table has about 18,000 distinct CDR3 sequences, less than 70% seen once. The TCR was taken from a human donor who had recovered from COVID-19. J is TRBJ1-2 and V is TRBV30, with D perhaps TRBD1 (5 bases). The starting material was CD4+ T cells from blood, obtained after SARS-CoV-2 vaccination. This CDR3 is CAFGRDYGYTF. The DNA for the CDR3 is TGTGCCTTCGGCAGGGACTATGGCTACACCTTC.